A selection of T cell receptor beta chains follows, all from one sample in a study of CD8+CD57+ T cells in acquired aplastic anemia. TCRdb reprocessed the reads via MiXCR and lists one record per CDR3 protein. This sample has about 98,000 distinct CDR3 sequences, with 65% to 70% found just once. The sequenced material came from sorted CD4+, CD8+, or CD8+CD57+ T cells (not recorded which) from PBMCs. The receptors originated from a human donor with aplastic anemia. The CDR3 runs from the conserved cysteine through the conserved F or W. D genes are given only for firm matches. For some rows the clone size is stated as once, few or many, or as a class when expanded; others skip it.

V	J	size	D	CDR3	DNA
TRBV15	TRBJ2-3	few	NA	CATSRERGTDTQYF	TGTGCCACCAGCAGGGAACGCGGCACAGATACGCAGTATTTT
TRBV15	TRBJ2-5	NA	TRBD2	CATSREAGGIETQYF	TGTGCCACCAGCAGAGAAGCGGGAGGGATAGAGACCCAGTACTTC
TRBV10-3	TRBJ1-4	NA	NA	CAISAAATNEKLFF	TGTGCCATCAGTGCCGCTGCAACTAATGAAAAACTGTTTTTT
TRBV20-1	TRBJ1-2	NA	NA	CSSPTAGANYGYTF	TGCAGTTCACCAACGGCAGGAGCTAACTATGGCTACACCTTC
TRBV7-6	TRBJ2-7	NA	NA	CASSLAPDGYEQYF	TGTGCCAGCAGCTTAGCCCCCGACGGCTACGAGCAGTACTTC
TRBV20-1	TRBJ2-5	NA	NA	CSANTWGETQYF	TGCAGTGCAAACACTTGGGGGGAGACCCAGTACTTC
TRBV6-2/TRBV6-3	TRBJ2-1	NA	NA	CASSKTRGYEQFF	TGTGCCAGCAGCAAAACAAGGGGTTATGAGCAGTTCTTC
TRBV29-1	TRBJ1-2	NA	NA	CSAKQENGYTF	TGCAGCGCAAAACAGGAAAATGGCTACACCTTC
TRBV11-1	TRBJ2-1	NA	NA	CASSLAGGRNNEQFF	TGTGCCAGCAGCTTAGCGGGGGGGCGGAACAATGAGCAGTTCTTC
TRBV29-1	TRBJ2-3	NA	NA	CSVEGLDFTDTQYF	TGCAGCGTTGAAGGACTGGATTTCACAGATACGCAGTATTTT
TRBV2	TRBJ1-5	once	NA	CASGGGMDQPQHF	TGTGCCAGCGGGGGGGGAATGGATCAGCCCCAGCATTTT
TRBV10-2	TRBJ1-1	medium-sized	NA	CASSESGGNTEAFF	TGCGCCAGCAGTGAGTCAGGGGGGAACACTGAAGCTTTCTTT
TRBV20-1	TRBJ1-5	NA	NA	CSARNRLSRGNQPQHF	TGCAGTGCTAGGAACAGATTGAGCAGAGGCAATCAGCCCCAGCATTTT
TRBV9	TRBJ1-6	NA	NA	CASSVGSTENSPLHF	TGTGCCAGCAGCGTAGGGTCCACGGAGAATTCACCCCTCCACTTT
TRBV15	TRBJ1-6	NA	TRBD1	CATSREDRGLSPLHF	TGTGCCACCAGCAGAGAGGACAGGGGGCTTTCACCCCTCCACTTT
TRBV10-3	TRBJ1-2	NA	TRBD1	CAISEGTGGNYGYTF	TGTGCCATCAGTGAGGGGACAGGTGGTAACTATGGCTACACCTTC
TRBV10-2	TRBJ1-2	NA	NA	CAIGANYTF	TGTGCCATAGGGGCCAACTACACCTTC
TRBV7-3	TRBJ1-6	NA	TRBD1	CASSWDSNSPLHF	TGTGCCAGCAGCTGGGACAGCAATTCACCCCTCCACTTT
TRBV19	TRBJ2-7	once	TRBD1	CASSIRQGPYEQYF	TGTGCCAGTAGTATTAGACAGGGTCCCTACGAGCAGTACTTC
TRBV7-3	TRBJ2-5	NA	NA	CASRRPGKETQYF	TGTGCCAGCAGGAGACCAGGGAAAGAGACCCAGTACTTC